The rows below give T cell receptor beta chains drawn from one sample of a study of T cell responses to AZD1222 COVID-19 vaccine. Data came from immunoSEQ multiplex PCR; TCRdb stores just in-frame clones and leaves some out. The sample contains over 20,000 clones, around 86% of which appear only once. The source material was peripheral blood, sampled 28 days after the second AZD1222 dose. These receptors were collected from an adult who received the AZD1222 COVID-19 vaccine. Both conserved end residues are part of each CDR3. D genes are given only for firm matches. Only some rows state a clone size, as once, few, many or a class for expanded clones.

TRBJ2-3 - TRBD1 TRBV24-1 CATSATGIFGTDTQYF TGTGCCACCAGTGCGACAGGGATATTTGGCACAGATACGCAGTATTTT
TRBJ1-5 - - TRBV18 CASSPEGRLKPQHF TGTGCCAGCTCACCAGAGGGACGGCTTAAGCCCCAGCATTTT
TRBJ2-7 - TRBD2 TRBV28 CASSPRGRRYEQYF TGTGCCAGCAGCCCCCGCGGGAGAAGGTACGAGCAGTACTTC
TRBJ2-4 - - TRBV9 CASSVAYRADIQYF TGTGCCAGCAGCGTAGCCTACAGGGCTGACATTCAGTACTTC
TRBJ2-7 - - TRBV9 CASSVALGYEQYF TGTGCCAGCAGCGTAGCCCTTGGCTACGAGCAGTACTTC
TRBJ1-1 - - TRBV28 CATSSGWASAFF TGTGCCACCTCCTCAGGTTGGGCGTCTGCTTTCTTT
TRBJ1-2 - - TRBV4-3 CASSQSGDYGYTF TGCGCCAGCAGCCAATCAGGGGACTATGGCTACACCTTC
TRBJ2-5 - - TRBV20-1 CSASIDSGETQYF TGCAGTGCTAGTATAGACTCTGGGGAGACCCAGTACTTC
TRBJ2-1 - - TRBV21-1 CASSTQAGCYNEQFF TGTGCCAGCAGCACCCAAGCGGGGTGCTACAATGAGCAGTTCTTC
TRBJ2-1 - TRBD2 TRBV9 CASIGRWEIYNEQFF TGTGCCAGCATCGGGAGGTGGGAAATCTACAATGAGCAGTTCTTC
TRBJ2-5 - - TRBV19 CASSISAARETQYF TGTGCCAGTAGTATCTCGGCGGCCCGTGAGACCCAGTACTTC
TRBJ2-7 - TRBD2 TRBV6-5 CASTGEGYEQYF TGTGCCAGCACCGGGGAGGGGTACGAGCAGTACTTC
TRBJ1-3 - TRBD1 TRBV10-2 CASSEQGAPGNTIYF TGCGCCAGCAGTGAACAGGGGGCGCCTGGAAACACCATATATTTT
TRBJ2-2 - TRBD1 TRBV5-4 CASRWDRDTGELFF TGTGCCAGCAGGTGGGACAGGGACACCGGGGAGCTGTTTTTT
TRBJ2-2 - TRBD2 TRBV4-1 CASSQDTSGRYGELFF TGCGCCAGCAGCCAAGATACTAGCGGGAGATACGGGGAGCTGTTTTTT
TRBJ2-7 once - TRBV7-9 CASSLVSGAGEQYF TGTGCCAGCAGCTTAGTTTCAGGGGCTGGCGAGCAGTACTTC
TRBJ2-1 - - TRBV5-1 CASSLEGRVNEQFF TGCGCCAGCAGCTTGGAAGGTAGGGTAAATGAGCAGTTCTTC
TRBJ2-7 - TRBD2 TRBV18 CASSPPGLAEYEQYF TGTGCCAGCTCACCACCGGGACTAGCGGAATACGAGCAGTACTTC
TRBJ2-1 - - TRBV7-7 CASSLEVYNEQFF TGTGCTAGCAGCTTAGAAGTTTACAATGAGCAGTTCTTC
TRBJ1-2 - - TRBV2 CASSETPNYGYTF TGTGCCAGCAGTGAAACACCTAACTATGGCTACACCTTC
TRBJ1-5 - - TRBV6-2/TRBV6-3 CASSYRGRGAKSNQPQHF TGTGCCAGCAGTTACCGGGGACGGGGGGCTAAAAGCAATCAGCCCCAGCATTTT
TRBJ2-3 once - TRBV7-7 CASSQGEASTDTQYF TGTGCTAGCAGCCAGGGGGAGGCTAGCACAGATACGCAGTATTTT
TRBJ1-2 - - TRBV24-1 CATSDGGRSYGYTF TGTGCCACCAGTGATGGAGGACGGTCGTATGGCTACACCTTC
TRBJ2-5 - TRBD1 TRBV5-1 CASSLASGTGLGETQYF TGCGCCAGCAGCTTGGCTTCAGGGACAGGTCTGGGGGAGACCCAGTACTTC
TRBJ2-1 once - TRBV9 CASSVSGGGYNEQFF TGTGCCAGCAGCGTAAGCGGTGGGGGGTACAATGAGCAGTTCTTC
TRBJ2-7 - TRBD1 TRBV6-5 CASSSRDRGYEQYF TGTGCCAGCAGTAGCCGCGACAGGGGATACGAGCAGTACTTC
TRBJ2-1 - TRBD2 TRBV9 CASNPRASGSDEQFF TGTGCCAGCAACCCCCGGGCTAGCGGGAGCGATGAGCAGTTCTTC
TRBJ1-3 - - TRBV5-4 CASSLLSKGNSGNTIYF TGTGCCAGCAGCTTGCTAAGCAAGGGTAACTCTGGAAACACCATATATTTT
TRBJ2-1 - - TRBV14 CASSHEDQGGEQFF TGTGCCAGCAGCCACGAAGATCAGGGGGGTGAGCAGTTCTTC
TRBJ1-2 - - TRBV28 CATSDLKYGYTF TGTGCCACCTCAGACCTGAAATATGGCTACACCTTC
TRBJ1-5 medium-sized - TRBV28 CASSFHRGNQPQHF TGTGCCAGCAGTTTCCACCGGGGCAATCAGCCCCAGCATTTT
TRBJ1-5 - TRBD1 TRBV10-3 CATRDSHSNQPQHF TGTGCCACCCGGGACAGTCATAGCAATCAGCCCCAGCATTTT
TRBJ1-4 - - TRBV18 CASSLPGRLKEKLFF TGTGCCAGCTCACTACCTGGGAGGCTAAAGGAAAAACTGTTTTTT
TRBJ1-1 once - TRBV10-3 CAISANGGEQAEAFF TGTGCCATCAGTGCCAATGGGGGGGAACAAGCTGAAGCTTTCTTT
TRBJ1-5 - - TRBV19 CASSMGSNQPQHF TGTGCCAGTAGTATGGGTAGCAATCAGCCCCAGCATTTT
TRBJ1-1 - - TRBV2 CASSRRETEAFF TGTGCCAGCAGTCGTCGGGAGACTGAAGCTTTCTTT
TRBJ2-7 few - TRBV7-2 CASSFDRGPYEQYF TGTGCCAGCAGCTTTGACCGCGGCCCCTACGAGCAGTACTTC
TRBJ2-1 - TRBD2 TRBV5-4 CASSFDSGSYEQFF TGTGCCAGCAGCTTCGATAGCGGGAGCTATGAGCAGTTCTTC
TRBJ1-5 few TRBD1 TRBV19 CASSVTGGNQPQHF TGTGCCAGTAGTGTAACAGGGGGCAATCAGCCCCAGCATTTT
TRBJ1-4 - - TRBV6-5 CASSAWTNEKLFF TGTGCCAGCAGCGCATGGACTAATGAAAAACTGTTTTTT
TRBJ2-7 - - TRBV15 CATSRVGALEQYF TGTGCCACCAGCAGAGTGGGGGCGCTCGAGCAGTACTTC
TRBJ1-5 - - TRBV27 CASSSLWRGSNQPQHF TGTGCCAGCAGTTCCCTGTGGAGGGGAAGCAATCAGCCCCAGCATTTT
TRBJ2-7 - TRBD1 TRBV28 CASSSGQTYEQYF TGTGCCAGCAGTTCGGGACAGACCTACGAGCAGTACTTC
TRBJ2-2 - TRBD2 TRBV3-1/TRBV3-2 CASSREPLAQGNTGELFF TGTGCCAGCAGCCGAGAGCCACTAGCGCAGGGGAACACCGGGGAGCTGTTTTTT
TRBJ2-4 - - TRBV30 CAWSVRAAKNIQYF TGTGCCTGGAGTGTGAGGGCAGCCAAAAACATTCAGTACTTC
TRBJ2-5 - - TRBV27 CASSLFGGEETQYF TGTGCCAGCAGTTTATTCGGAGGTGAAGAGACCCAGTACTTC
TRBJ2-7 few TRBD1 TRBV5-5 CASSETDRGPYEQYF TGTGCCAGCAGCGAAACGGACAGGGGGCCCTACGAGCAGTACTTC
TRBJ2-1 once TRBD2 TRBV29-1 CSVRVAGGINEQFF TGCAGCGTTAGGGTAGCGGGAGGAATCAATGAGCAGTTCTTC